The source of this T cell receptor beta chain is a study of T cell changes during pregnancy in multiple sclerosis (dated by TCRdb to the late 2010s). With regard to the full study: In women with multiple sclerosis, the researchers looked at how the T cell repertoire shifted as pregnancy progressed.

V gives up 4 bases and J gives up 11 bases, and the segment between their germline ends measures 14 bases. Its CDR3 holds 12 amino acids, cysteine through phenylalanine. Just the 36-base CDR3 DNA is kept, in frame starting at base 1. Via the germline V gene (reference sequence), CDR1 is MNHNY and CDR2 SVGAGI. The method behind the library was the immunoSEQ multiplex PCR assay. As stored in TCRdb, this immuneACCESS dataset retains in-frame rearrangements with V and J assigned. A fraction of the clones does not appear; measured against another copy, unresolved V genes explain less than half of the discrepancy, and the remainder lacks a known reason. A total of fewer than 45,000 clones appear in this sample, over 85% of them only once. Over 5% of the sample lies in the top ten. Details on this clone: The antigen it binds to is not known. Base qualities are not at hand, and no much larger clone is one base apart.

Sequencing was performed on peripheral blood, taken in the third trimester of pregnancy. The TCR originated in a female donor in good health, enrolled as a control in a pregnancy study. The sequence joins TRBV6-6 to TRBJ1-1; matching of 5 bases hints at TRBD1 as the D gene. The DNA sequence reads TGTGCCAGCAGTTTTAGGCAGGGATTGGCTTTCTTT. This codes for CASSFRQGLAFF.